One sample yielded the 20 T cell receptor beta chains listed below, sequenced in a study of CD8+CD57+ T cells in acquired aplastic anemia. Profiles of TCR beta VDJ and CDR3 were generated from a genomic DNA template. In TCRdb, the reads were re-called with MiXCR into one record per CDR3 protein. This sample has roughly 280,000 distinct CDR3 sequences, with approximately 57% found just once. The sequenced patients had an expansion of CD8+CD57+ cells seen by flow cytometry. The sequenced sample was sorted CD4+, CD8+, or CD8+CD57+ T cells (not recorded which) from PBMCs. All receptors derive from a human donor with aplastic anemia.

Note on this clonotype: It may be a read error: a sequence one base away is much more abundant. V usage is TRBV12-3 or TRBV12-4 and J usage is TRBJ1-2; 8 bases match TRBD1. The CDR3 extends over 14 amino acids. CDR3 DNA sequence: TGTGCCCGCAGTTTAGCAGGGACAGGCTCTGGCTACACCTTC. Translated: CARSLAGTGSGYTF.

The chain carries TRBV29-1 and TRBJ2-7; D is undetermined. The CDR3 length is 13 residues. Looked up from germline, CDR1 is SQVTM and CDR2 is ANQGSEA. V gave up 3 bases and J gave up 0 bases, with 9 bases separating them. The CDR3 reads CSVETPNSYEQYF. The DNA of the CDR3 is TGCAGCGTTGAGACCCCTAACTCCTACGAGCAGTACTTC.

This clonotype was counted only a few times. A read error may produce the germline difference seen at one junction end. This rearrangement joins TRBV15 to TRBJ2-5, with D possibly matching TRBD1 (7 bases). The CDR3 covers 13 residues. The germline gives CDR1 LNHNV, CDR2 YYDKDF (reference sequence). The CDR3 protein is CATGRGALGTQYF. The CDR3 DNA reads TGTGCCACCGGCAGGGGGGCTTTGGGGACCCAGTACTTC.

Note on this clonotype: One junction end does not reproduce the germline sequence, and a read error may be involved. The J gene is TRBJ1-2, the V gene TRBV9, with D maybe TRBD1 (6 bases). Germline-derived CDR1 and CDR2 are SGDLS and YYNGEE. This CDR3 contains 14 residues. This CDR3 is CASSEGGHNYGYTF. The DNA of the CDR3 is TGTGCCAGCAGCGAGGGGGGCCACAACTACGGCTACACCTTC.

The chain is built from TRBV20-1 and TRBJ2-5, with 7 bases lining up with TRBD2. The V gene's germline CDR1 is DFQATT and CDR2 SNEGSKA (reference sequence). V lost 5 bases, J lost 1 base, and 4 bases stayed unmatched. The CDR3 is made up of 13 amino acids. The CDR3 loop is CSAQTSPQETQYF. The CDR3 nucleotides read TGCAGTGCTCAGACTAGCCCCCAAGAGACCCAGTACTTC.

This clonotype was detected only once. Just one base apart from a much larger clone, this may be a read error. The CDR3 sequence: CASTEAGTEAFF. The CDR3 nucleotides read TGTGCCAGCACCGAGGCGGGCACTGAAGCTTTCTTT. The chain carries TRBV7-9 and TRBJ1-1; no clear D gene. Germline V gene data show CDR1 as SEHNR and CDR2 as FQNEAQ (reference sequence). The CDR3 has 12 residues. Trimming removed 7 bases from V and 4 bases from J, with 10 bases in between.

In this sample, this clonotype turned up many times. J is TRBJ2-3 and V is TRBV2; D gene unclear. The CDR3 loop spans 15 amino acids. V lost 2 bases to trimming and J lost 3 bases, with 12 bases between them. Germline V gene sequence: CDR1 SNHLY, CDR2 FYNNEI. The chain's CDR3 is CASSERAVWTDTQYF. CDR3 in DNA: TGTGCCAGCAGTGAAAGGGCAGTCTGGACAGATACGCAGTATTTT.

The CDR3 sequence: CASSSQVARYTDTQYF. Written as DNA, the CDR3 is TGTGCCAGCAGCTCCCAAGTGGCCAGGTACACAGATACGCAGTATTTT. This chain links TRBV5-6 with TRBJ2-3; D unclear. The CDR3 is 16 residues long. Trimming pared 3 bases from V and 2 bases from J, leaving 16 bases between. The germline gives CDR1 SGHDT, CDR2 YYEEEE.

In DNA form, the CDR3 reads TGCGCCAGCAGCCGTAGAAGCTCCTACGAGCAGTACTTC. Its translation: CASSRRSSYEQYF. This chain connects TRBV5-1 to TRBJ2-7; D is undetermined. The CDR3 totals 13 residues. CDR1 and CDR2 from the germline V gene are SGHRS and YFSETQ. The ends were cut back, 4 bases at V and 0 bases at J, with 8 bases in the middle.

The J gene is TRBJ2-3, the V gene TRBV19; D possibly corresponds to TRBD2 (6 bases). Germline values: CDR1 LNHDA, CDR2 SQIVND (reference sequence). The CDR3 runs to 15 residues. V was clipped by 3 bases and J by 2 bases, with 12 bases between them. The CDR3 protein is CASSIVGGLTDTQYF. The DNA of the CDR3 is TGTGCCAGTAGTATCGTGGGGGGTCTCACAGATACGCAGTATTTT.

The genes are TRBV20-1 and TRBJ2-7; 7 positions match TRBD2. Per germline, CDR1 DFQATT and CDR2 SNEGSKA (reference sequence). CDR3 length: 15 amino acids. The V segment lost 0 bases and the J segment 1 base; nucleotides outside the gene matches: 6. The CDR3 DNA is TGCAGTGCTAGAGATATGGGGGGGGTTTCCTACGAGCAGTACTTC. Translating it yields CSARDMGGVSYEQYF.

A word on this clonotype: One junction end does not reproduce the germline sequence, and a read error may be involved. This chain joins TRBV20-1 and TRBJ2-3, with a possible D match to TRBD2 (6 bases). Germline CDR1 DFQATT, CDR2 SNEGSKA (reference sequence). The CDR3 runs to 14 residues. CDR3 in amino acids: CSAREGGNTGTQYF. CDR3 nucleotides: TGCAGTGCTAGAGAGGGCGGGAACACAGGTACGCAGTATTTC.

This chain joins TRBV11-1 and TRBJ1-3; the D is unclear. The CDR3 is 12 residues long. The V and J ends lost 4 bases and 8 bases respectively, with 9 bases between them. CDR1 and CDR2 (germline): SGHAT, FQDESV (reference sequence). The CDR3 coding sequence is TGTGCCAGCAGCTCGGAGGGCCACACCATATATTTT. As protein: CASSSEGHTIYF.

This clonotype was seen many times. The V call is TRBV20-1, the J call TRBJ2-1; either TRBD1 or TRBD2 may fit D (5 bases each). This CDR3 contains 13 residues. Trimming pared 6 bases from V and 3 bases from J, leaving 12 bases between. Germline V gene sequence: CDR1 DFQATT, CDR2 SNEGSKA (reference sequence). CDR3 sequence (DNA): TGCAGTGCCGTCCGGGACGACTACAATGAGCAGTTCTTC. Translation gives CSAVRDDYNEQFF.

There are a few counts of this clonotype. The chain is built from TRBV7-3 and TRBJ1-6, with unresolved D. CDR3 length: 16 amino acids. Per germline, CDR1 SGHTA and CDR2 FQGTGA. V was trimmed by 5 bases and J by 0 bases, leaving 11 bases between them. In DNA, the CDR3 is TGTGCCAGCAGCCTAGGATTGAGCTCCTATAATTCACCCCTCCACTTT. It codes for CASSLGLSSYNSPLHF.

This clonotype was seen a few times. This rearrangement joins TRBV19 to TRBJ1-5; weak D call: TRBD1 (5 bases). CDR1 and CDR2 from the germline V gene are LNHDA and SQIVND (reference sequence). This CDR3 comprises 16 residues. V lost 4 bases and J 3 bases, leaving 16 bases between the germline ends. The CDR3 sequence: CASSTTGRTHNQPQHF. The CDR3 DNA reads TGTGCCAGTAGTACCACGGGGCGGACCCACAATCAGCCCCAGCATTTT. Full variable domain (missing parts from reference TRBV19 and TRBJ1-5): DGGITQSPKYLFRKEGQNVTLSCEQNLNHDAMYWYRQDPGQGLRLIYYSQIVNDFQKGDIAEGYSVSREKKESFPLTVTSAQKNPTAFYLCASSTTGRTHNQPQHFGDGTRLSIL.

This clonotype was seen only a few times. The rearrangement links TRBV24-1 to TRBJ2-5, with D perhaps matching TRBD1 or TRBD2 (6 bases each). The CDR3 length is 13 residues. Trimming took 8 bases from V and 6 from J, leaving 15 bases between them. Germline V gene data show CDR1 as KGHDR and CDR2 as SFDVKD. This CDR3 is CATTARGAKTQYF. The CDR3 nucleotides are TGTGCCACCACCGCGAGGGGGGCAAAGACCCAGTACTTC.

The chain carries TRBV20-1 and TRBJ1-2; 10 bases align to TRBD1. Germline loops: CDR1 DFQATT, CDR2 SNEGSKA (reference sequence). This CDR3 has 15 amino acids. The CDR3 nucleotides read TGCAGGCCTGGAGGACAGGGGGGCGCGAGTTCTGGCTACACCTTC. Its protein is CRPGGQGGASSGYTF.

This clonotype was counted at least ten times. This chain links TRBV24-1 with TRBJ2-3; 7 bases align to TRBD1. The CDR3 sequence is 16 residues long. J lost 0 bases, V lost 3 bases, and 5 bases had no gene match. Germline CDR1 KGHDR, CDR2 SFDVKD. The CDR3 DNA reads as TGTGCCACCAGTGATCCCGGGACAGAGAGCACAGATACGCAGTATTTT. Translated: CATSDPGTESTDTQYF.

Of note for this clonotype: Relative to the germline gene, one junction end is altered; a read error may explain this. CDR3 coding DNA: TGCAGTCTACCCCACCGGGACACCGAAGCTTTCTTT. Amino acid sequence: CSLPHRDTEAFF. The chain links TRBV20-1 to TRBJ1-1; a possible D gene is TRBD1 (6 bases). Germline loops: CDR1 DFQATT, CDR2 SNEGSKA (reference sequence). The CDR3 has 12 amino acids.